One and the same sample provided the 18 T cell receptor beta chains below, sequenced in a study of T cell responses to AZD1222 COVID-19 vaccine (dated by TCRdb to the early 2020s). The time point label of this sample denotes: about 28 days (+/-7) after the second vaccine dose. Libraries were prepared through the immunoSEQ multiplex PCR assay. The table was pulled from immuneACCESS by TCRdb, which kept in-frame rearrangements only. Such tables lose some clones; where checked, under half of the loss comes from unresolved V genes, and the rest has no known cause. The sample table records approximately 130,000 clones; approximately 88% of these occur just once. The ten top clones hold 4.5% to 6.5% of the sample. Here the sequenced sample was peripheral blood, taken 28 days after the second AZD1222 dose. The receptors stem from an adult who received the AZD1222 COVID-19 vaccine.

The CDR3 DNA reads TGTGCCAGCAGTTACTCCCGAGGAGAGTTTGAGCAGTTCTTC. Translated, it gives CASSYSRGEFEQFF. The chain has TRBV6-5 and TRBJ2-1, with D hard to call. The CDR3 consists of 14 residues. V lost 0 bases and J lost 9, with 12 bases in between. The germline gives CDR1 MNHEY, CDR2 SVGAGI.

The gene calls are TRBV27 and TRBJ2-7; 10 bases are shared with TRBD1. The CDR3 contains 14 residues. The trim removed 6 bases at V and 6 bases at J, leaving 8 bases unmatched. Germline V gene data show CDR1 as MNHEY and CDR2 as SMNVEV (reference sequence). As DNA, the CDR3 is TGTGCCAGCAGGAAGACAGGGGGCTTCGGCGAGCAGTACTTC. Translating gives CASRKTGGFGEQYF.

The J gene is TRBJ1-5, the V gene TRBV5-6; D is possibly TRBD1 (5 bases). Trimming removed 4 bases from V and 6 bases from J, with 17 bases in between. This CDR3 spans 15 amino acids. From germline, CDR1 is SGHDT and CDR2 YYEEEE. CDR3 bases: TGTGCCAGCAGCAGATTCGGGCAGGGCTTTCAGCCCCAGCATTTT. Translated, it gives CASSRFGQGFQPQHF.

V gene TRBV30 combines with J gene TRBJ1-2; D is unclear. Trimming stripped 5 bases from V and 0 bases from J, with 10 bases between. The CDR3 is 13 residues long. CDR1 and CDR2 from the germline V gene are GTSNPN and SVGIG (reference sequence). CDR3 in amino acids: CAWAYPPNYGYTF. Here the CDR3 DNA reads TGTGCCTGGGCATACCCCCCTAACTATGGCTACACCTTC.

This clone has only one observation. The V and J genes are TRBV5-1 and TRBJ1-1; D is unclear. Trimming pared 4 bases from V and 2 bases from J, leaving 15 bases between. This CDR3 spans 15 amino acids. Germline V gives CDR1 SGHRS, CDR2 YFSETQ. In DNA, the CDR3 is TGCGCCAGCAGCCCCAACGGGCCATCCAACACTGAAGCTTTCTTT. This encodes CASSPNGPSNTEAFF.

The chain links TRBV6-5 to TRBJ2-5, with 11 bases aligning to TRBD2. The junction had 4 bases not matched to a gene; V was cut back by 6 bases and J by 1 base. This CDR3 spans 15 amino acids. Germline CDR1 reads MNHEY; CDR2 reads SVGAGI. Here the CDR3 reads CASRVSGRAQETQYF. The CDR3 DNA sequence: TGTGCCAGCAGGGTTAGCGGGAGGGCCCAAGAGACCCAGTACTTC.

The chain is built from TRBV9 and TRBJ1-2; TRBD1 is a possible D gene (5 bases). The CDR3 has 14 residues. CDR1 is SGDLS, CDR2 YYNGEE, per germline. V was cut by 1 base and J by 4 bases, with 11 bases left in between. The CDR3 DNA is TGTGCCAGCAGCGTATGGGACGGCCCCTATGGCTACACCTTC. Its translation is CASSVWDGPYGYTF. Variable domain in full (rest from reference TRBV9 and TRBJ1-2): DSGVTQTPKHLITATGQRVTLRCSPRSGDLSVYWYQQSLDQGLQFLIQYYNGEERAKGNILERFSAQQFPDLHSELNLSSLELGDSALYFCASSVWDGPYGYTFGSGTRLTVV.

V is TRBV19 and J is TRBJ1-2; the match to TRBD1 covers 8 bases. The CDR3 contains 15 residues. Trimming at V came to 6 bases and at J to 5 bases, leaving 11 bases not matched to a gene. From germline, CDR1 is LNHDA and CDR2 SQIVND (reference sequence). The CDR3 sequence is CASSPSGQEPYGYTF. Here the CDR3 DNA reads TGTGCCAGTAGCCCTTCGGGACAGGAGCCTTATGGCTACACCTTC.

The V gene is TRBV6-5, the J gene TRBJ2-7; TRBD1 or TRBD2 may be the D gene (5 bases each). CDR1 and CDR2 from the germline V gene are MNHEY and SVGAGI. V lost 6 bases, J lost 0 bases, and 12 bases lay in between. The CDR3 length is 14 residues. The CDR3 here is CASSPGTNSYEQYF. CDR3 coding DNA: TGTGCCAGCAGCCCCGGGACGAACTCCTACGAGCAGTACTTC.

Written as DNA, the CDR3 is TGTGCCAGCAGCCAACGGGGGGCCGGGTTCTATGGCTACACCTTC. This codes for CASSQRGAGFYGYTF. V and J are TRBV3-1 (or the pseudogene TRBV3-2) and TRBJ1-2; maybe TRBD1 (6 bases). From germline, CDR1 is LGHDT and CDR2 YNNKEL (reference sequence). V was cut by 2 bases and J by 4 bases, with 14 bases left in between. This CDR3 is 15 amino acids long.

This chain joins TRBV29-1 and TRBJ2-2; 7 bases match TRBD2. Trimming removed 0 bases from V and 1 base from J; junction bases left unmatched: 5. This CDR3 is 16 amino acids long. Germline V CDR1 and CDR2: SQVTM, ANQGSEA. The CDR3: CSVEEKASGNTGELFF. DNA of the CDR3: TGCAGCGTTGAAGAGAAGGCTAGCGGGAACACCGGGGAGCTGTTTTTT.

V gene TRBV7-9 combines with J gene TRBJ1-1; TRBD1 aligns across 11 bases. J lost 3 bases, V lost 5 bases, and 11 bases had no gene match. This CDR3 contains 17 residues. CDR1 and CDR2 (germline): SEHNR, FQNEAQ (reference sequence). This CDR3 reads CASSPGTGGSVDTEAFF. In DNA form, the CDR3 reads TGTGCCAGCAGCCCCGGGACAGGGGGTTCTGTGGACACTGAAGCTTTCTTT.

The chain recombines TRBV19 with TRBJ2-2, with unresolved D. Germline V lookup: CDR1 LNHDA, CDR2 SQIVND (reference sequence). The CDR3 loop spans 14 amino acids. Trimming left V 7 bases short and J 4 bases short, with 13 bases between. The CDR3 DNA follows: TGTGCCAGTAACCCTATATCGGGCACCGGGGAGCTGTTTTTT. It translates to CASNPISGTGELFF.

The rearrangement uses TRBV28 and TRBJ1-5; D remains unclear. This CDR3 spans 16 amino acids. Germline V gene sequence: CDR1 MDHEN, CDR2 SYDVKM. Trimming took off 3 bases at V and 0 bases at J, with 12 bases between the two ends. The CDR3 region has the DNA TGTGCCAGCAGTTTCATGACTTTCCATAGCAATCAGCCCCAGCATTTT. Its protein is CASSFMTFHSNQPQHF.

This chain links TRBV18 with TRBJ1-1, with D maybe TRBD1 (5 bases). Germline V CDR1 and CDR2: KGHSH, LQKENI. This CDR3 region has 12 residues. Trimming shortened V by 10 bases and J by 0 bases, and 9 bases separated the two germline ends. The CDR3 reads CATQDLNTEAFF. The CDR3 region has the DNA TGTGCCACACAGGACTTGAACACTGAAGCTTTCTTT.

The rearrangement joins TRBV7-2 to TRBJ1-5, with 8 bases identical to TRBD1. The CDR3 is 19 amino acids. Germline V gene lookup returns CDR1 SGHTA and CDR2 FQGNSA. Unmatched junction bases numbered 13, after V lost 0 bases and J lost 3 bases. This CDR3 is CASSLAEGVRTGYNQPQHF. CDR3 bases: TGTGCCAGCAGCTTAGCTGAGGGGGTAAGGACAGGGTACAATCAGCCCCAGCATTTT.

V and J are TRBV20-1 and TRBJ2-7; D gene unclear. In germline, CDR1 is DFQATT, CDR2 SNEGSKA (reference sequence). The CDR3 is 11 residues long. Trimming pared 3 bases from V and 1 base from J, leaving 4 bases between. CDR3 amino acids: CSASLSYEQYF. CDR3 in DNA: TGCAGTGCTAGTCTGTCCTACGAGCAGTACTTC.

The chain has TRBV27 and TRBJ1-5, with D unclear. The CDR3 is 14 residues long. Germline V CDR1 and CDR2: MNHEY, SMNVEV (reference sequence). V was trimmed by 6 bases and J by 6 bases, leaving 15 bases between them. The CDR3, as DNA: TGTGCCAGCAGCCGACCTGGTGGAGGTCAGCCCCAGCATTTT. This codes for CASSRPGGGQPQHF.